The 5 T cell receptor beta chains presented below share a single source sample, sequenced in a study of identifying expanded T cells in peripheral blood. The protocol was immunoSEQ multiplex PCR, while the TCRdb copy is restricted to in-frame clones and leaves out a portion. The sample shows about 90,000 clones, roughly 86% of them seen only once. The sequenced material came from blood. Receptor source: a person aged 18 to 75 in good health.

The chain is built from TRBV18 and TRBJ2-6, with D unresolved. The germline V gene encodes CDR1 KGHSH and CDR2 LQKENI. The germline V and J ends were trimmed by 3 bases and 5 bases, with 2 bases remaining between them. The CDR3 consists of 12 residues. CDR3: CASSPRANVLTF. CDR3 in DNA: TGTGCCAGCTCACCGCGGGCCAACGTCCTGACTTTC.

J is TRBJ2-7 and V is TRBV15; 9 bases match TRBD2. The junction had 2 bases not matched to a gene; V was cut back by 1 base and J by 4 bases. CDR3 length equals 14 residues. Germline loops: CDR1 LNHNV, CDR2 YYDKDF (reference sequence). CDR3 in DNA: TGTGCCACCAGCAGAGGACTAGCGGAGTACGAGCAGTACTTC. Protein sequence: CATSRGLAEYEQYF.

The chain joins TRBV15 to TRBJ1-3; no clear D. Trimming took off 0 bases at V and 3 bases at J, with 6 bases between the two ends. The CDR3 runs 14 residues. Germline V gene data show CDR1 as LNHNV and CDR2 as YYDKDF (reference sequence). In DNA, the CDR3 is TGTGCCACCAGCAGAGACCTAAATGGAAACACCATATATTTT. Its translation is CATSRDLNGNTIYF. Supplemented by reference TRBV15 and TRBJ1-3, the full variable domain reads DAMVIQNPRYQVTQFGKPVTLSCSQTLNHNVMYWYQQKSSQAPKLLFHYYDKDFNNEADTPDNFQSRRPNTSFCFLDIRSPGLGDTAMYLCATSRDLNGNTIYFGEGSWLTVV.

The V call is TRBV6-6, the J call TRBJ2-7; D is perhaps TRBD2 (5 bases). With 5 bases removed from V and 2 bases from J, the gap between germline ends came to 16 bases. Germline V gives CDR1 MNHNY, CDR2 SVGAGI (reference sequence). This CDR3 contains 15 residues. The DNA for the CDR3 is TGTGCCAGCAGTCCCCGGTTGTGGGGAGCCTACGAGCAGTACTTC. As protein: CASSPRLWGAYEQYF.

CDR3 coding DNA: TGCGCCAGCAGCCAAGATCATCGGGGGGAGACCCAGTACTTC. Protein: CASSQDHRGETQYF. The chain couples TRBV4-1 to TRBJ2-5, with TRBD2 as a possible D gene (6 bases). Germline V gene lookup returns CDR1 MGHRA and CDR2 YSYEKL. The CDR3 is made up of 14 amino acids. V lost 0 bases to trimming and J lost 5 bases, with 10 bases between them.